This TCR beta chain was recorded in a study of T cell repertoires in cytomegalovirus infection. The overall study: Carrying CMV and the relevant HLA type showed in public TCR beta signatures.

A single record per CDR3 protein comes from TCRdb applying MiXCR to the reads. Among approximately 170,000 distinct CDR3 sequences listed, about 15% were seen once. The V and J ends lost 5 bases and 5 bases respectively, with 5 bases between them. CDR3 size: 11 residues. Germline CDR1 reads LNHDA; CDR2 reads SQIVND (reference sequence). In its sample, this clonotype was seen many times. The source is a human donor in good health (CMV status not recorded). Some clones in this sample may be carry-over from other donors' samples. The chain recombines TRBV19 with TRBJ2-3; D gene unclear. Material for sequencing was PBMCs. The CDR3, as DNA: TGTGCCAGTAGTCTCAGAGATACGCAGTATTTT. This encodes CASSLRDTQYF.